This paragraph covers one T cell receptor beta chain sequence. Its antigen is still unknown. Each donor was healthy, and each was a bone marrow donor. This entry is derived from a study of cytomegalovirus exposure and HLA in healthy donors. With 2 bases removed from V and 5 bases from J, the gap between germline ends came to 12 bases. The CDR3 is made up of 14 amino acids. Per germline, CDR1 MNHNS and CDR2 SASEGT. It was with 60 Vbeta and 13 Jbeta primers that the PCR ran. The method was immunoSEQ multiplex PCR; TCRdb's version includes in-frame clones alone and lacks a portion of them. This sample has roughly 77,000 clones, with less than 80% found just once. Whole-study results and caveats: Presence/absence analyses treated sequencing depth as roughly uniform across donors. The investigators catalogued under 200 TCR beta chains as cytomegalovirus-associated. A link between a missense DCLRE1C variant and TCR beta V- and J-gene trimming emerged from a later analysis.

V and J are TRBV6-1 and TRBJ2-5; weak D call: TRBD2 (6 bases). The sequenced sample consisted of PBMCs. This sequence was found in a woman between 45 and 65 years old in good health and CMV-seropositive. The CDR3 bases are TGTGCCAGCAGTGAAAGGAGGGCACGGGAGACCCAGTACTTC. Its translation is CASSERRARETQYF.